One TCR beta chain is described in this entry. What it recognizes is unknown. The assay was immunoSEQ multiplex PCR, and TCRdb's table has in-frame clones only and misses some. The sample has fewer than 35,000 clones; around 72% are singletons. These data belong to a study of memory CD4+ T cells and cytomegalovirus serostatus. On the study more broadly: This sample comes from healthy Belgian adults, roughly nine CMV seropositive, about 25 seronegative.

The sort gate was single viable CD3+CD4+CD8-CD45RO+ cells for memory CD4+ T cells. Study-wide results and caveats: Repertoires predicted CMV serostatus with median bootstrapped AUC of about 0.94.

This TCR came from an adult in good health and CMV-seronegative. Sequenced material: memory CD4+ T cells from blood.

This CDR3 is CASSRWSSGNTIYF. The CDR3 DNA reads as TGTGCCAGTAGTCGTTGGAGCTCTGGAAACACCATATATTTT. This rearrangement joins TRBV19 to TRBJ1-3; D uncertain. Germline values: CDR1 LNHDA, CDR2 SQIVND (reference sequence). This CDR3 is built from 14 residues. V lost 5 bases and J lost 0, with 8 bases in between. The complete variable domain, with remaining parts taken from reference TRBV19 and TRBJ1-3, reads DGGITQSPKYLFRKEGQNVTLSCEQNLNHDAMYWYRQDPGQGLRLIYYSQIVNDFQKGDIAEGYSVSREKKESFPLTVTSAQKNPTAFYLCASSRWSSGNTIYFGEGSWLTVV.